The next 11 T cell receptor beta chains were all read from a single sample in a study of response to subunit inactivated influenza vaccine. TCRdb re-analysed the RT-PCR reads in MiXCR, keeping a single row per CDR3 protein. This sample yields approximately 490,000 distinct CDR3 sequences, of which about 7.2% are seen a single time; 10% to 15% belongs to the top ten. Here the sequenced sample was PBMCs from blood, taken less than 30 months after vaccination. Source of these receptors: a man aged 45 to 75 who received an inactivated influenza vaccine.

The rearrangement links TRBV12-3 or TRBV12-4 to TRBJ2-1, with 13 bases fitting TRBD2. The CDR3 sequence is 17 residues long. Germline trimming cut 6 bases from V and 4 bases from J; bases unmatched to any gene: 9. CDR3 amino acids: CASRQLAGGPKYNEQFF. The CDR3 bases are TGTGCCAGCAGGCAACTAGCGGGGGGGCCGAAATACAATGAGCAGTTCTTC.

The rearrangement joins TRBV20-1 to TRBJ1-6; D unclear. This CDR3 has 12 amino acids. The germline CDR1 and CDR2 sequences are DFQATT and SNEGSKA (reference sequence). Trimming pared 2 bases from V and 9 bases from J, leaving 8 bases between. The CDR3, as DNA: TGCAGTGCTAGATCACTGGCTTCACCCCTCCACTTT. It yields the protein CSARSLASPLHF.

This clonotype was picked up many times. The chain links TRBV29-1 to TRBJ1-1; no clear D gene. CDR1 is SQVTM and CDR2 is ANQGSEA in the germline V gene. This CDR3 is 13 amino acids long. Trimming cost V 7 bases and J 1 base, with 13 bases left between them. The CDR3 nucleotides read TGCAGCGCCCGCCCAGGAGGGAACACTGAAGCTTTCTTT. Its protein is CSARPGGNTEAFF.

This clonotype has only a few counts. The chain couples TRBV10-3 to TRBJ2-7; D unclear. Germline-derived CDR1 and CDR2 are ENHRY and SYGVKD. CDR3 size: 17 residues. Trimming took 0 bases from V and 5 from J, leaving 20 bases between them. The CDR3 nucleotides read TGTGCCATCAGTGAGTCGCTTACACTCAAAAAGGGTGACGAGCAGTACTTC. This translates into CAISESLTLKKGDEQYF.

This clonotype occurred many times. In nucleotides, the CDR3 is TGTGCCAGCAGGATGGGACAGGCGACCTATGGCTACACCTTC. As protein: CASRMGQATYGYTF. This chain links TRBV2 with TRBJ1-2, with 8 bases identical to TRBD1. This CDR3 is built from 14 residues. The germline gives CDR1 SNHLY, CDR2 FYNNEI. Trimming at V came to 6 bases and at J to 4 bases, leaving 7 bases not matched to a gene.

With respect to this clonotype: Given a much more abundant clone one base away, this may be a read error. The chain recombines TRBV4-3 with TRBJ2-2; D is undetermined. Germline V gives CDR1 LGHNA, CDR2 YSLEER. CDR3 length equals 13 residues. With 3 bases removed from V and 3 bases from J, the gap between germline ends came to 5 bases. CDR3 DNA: TGCGCCAGCAGCCATGGATACACCGGGGAGCTGTTTTTT. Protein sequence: CASSHGYTGELFF.

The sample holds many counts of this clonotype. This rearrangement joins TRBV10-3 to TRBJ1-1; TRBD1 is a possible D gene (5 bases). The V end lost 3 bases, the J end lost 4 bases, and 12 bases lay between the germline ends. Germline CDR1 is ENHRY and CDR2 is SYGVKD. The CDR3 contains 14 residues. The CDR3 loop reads CAISDVRVSTEAFF. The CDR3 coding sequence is TGTGCCATCAGTGATGTCAGGGTAAGCACTGAAGCTTTCTTT.

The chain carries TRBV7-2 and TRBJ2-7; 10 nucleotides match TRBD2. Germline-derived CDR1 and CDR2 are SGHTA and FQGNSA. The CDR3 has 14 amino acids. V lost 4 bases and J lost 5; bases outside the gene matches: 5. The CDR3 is CASSSRTSGNEQYF. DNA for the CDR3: TGTGCCAGCAGCTCCAGAACTAGCGGGAACGAGCAGTACTTC.

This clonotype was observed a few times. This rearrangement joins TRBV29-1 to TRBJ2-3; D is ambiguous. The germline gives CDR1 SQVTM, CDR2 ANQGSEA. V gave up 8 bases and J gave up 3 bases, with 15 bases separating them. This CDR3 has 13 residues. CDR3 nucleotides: TGCAGCACTCGGACCAGAGCGACAGATACGCAGTATTTT. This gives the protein CSTRTRATDTQYF.

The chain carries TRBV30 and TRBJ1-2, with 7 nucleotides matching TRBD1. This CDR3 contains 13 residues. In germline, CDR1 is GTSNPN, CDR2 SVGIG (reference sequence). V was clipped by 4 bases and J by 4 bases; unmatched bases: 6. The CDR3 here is CAWKGQSLYGYTF. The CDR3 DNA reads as TGTGCCTGGAAGGGACAGTCTCTCTATGGCTACACCTTC.

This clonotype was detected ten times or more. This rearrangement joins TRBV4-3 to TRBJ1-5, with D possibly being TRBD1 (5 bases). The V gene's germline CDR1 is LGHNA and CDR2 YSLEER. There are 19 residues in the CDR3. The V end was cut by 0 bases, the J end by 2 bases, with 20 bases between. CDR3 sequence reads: CASSQERVGAWGGNQPQHF. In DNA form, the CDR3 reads TGCGCCAGCAGCCAAGAGAGGGTCGGGGCCTGGGGGGGCAATCAGCCCCAGCATTTT.